This TCR beta chain is from a study of OX40 agonist ivuxolimab in advanced cancers. Data came from immunoSEQ multiplex PCR; TCRdb stores just in-frame clones and leaves some out. The sample lists roughly 70,000 clones; approximately 80% were seen once. Sampling times: baseline, cycle 4 day 1, cycle 7 day 1. CDR1 is LNHNV, CDR2 YYDKDF, per germline (reference sequence). The CDR3 loop spans 13 amino acids. The V end lost 0 bases, the J end lost 8 bases, and 8 bases lay between the germline ends. About this clone: Its antigen is currently unknown.

Study observations and caveats: The mean number of expanded clones was higher in CD8+ T cells than in CD4+.

The chain is built from TRBV15 and TRBJ2-1, with unresolved D. This receptor was obtained from an adult with an advanced solid tumor such as melanoma, head and neck, liver or kidney cancer. The sample here was CD4+ or CD8+ T cells sorted from blood, taken in a trial of the OX40 agonist ivuxolimab. The chain's CDR3 is CATSRDQVDEQFF. In DNA form, the CDR3 reads TGTGCCACCAGCAGAGATCAGGTCGATGAGCAGTTCTTC.